The subject of this entry is one T cell receptor (beta chain). Germline values: CDR1 SQVTM, CDR2 ANQGSEA. The CDR3 length is 13 residues. Trimming pared 6 bases from V and 3 bases from J, leaving 11 bases between. A template switching step contributed a universal primer site, while unique molecular identifiers were present in the cDNA. TCRdb called the 5' RACE reads again in MiXCR, with one record for every CDR3 protein. The sample has some 630,000 distinct CDR3 sequences; around 7.4% are singletons. The sample comes from a study of identical twins. A further study also used this sample, focusing on yellow fever vaccine responses in identical twins.

Specimen: PBMCs. The sequence derives from a woman aged 18-35 years in good health. The rearrangement links TRBV29-1 to TRBJ1-4, with a tentative D call TRBD1 (6 bases). As DNA, the CDR3 is TGCAGCGTCCACAGGGCCCCTAATGAAAAACTGTTTTTT. This encodes CSVHRAPNEKLFF.